Below, 7 T cell receptor beta chains from the same sample are listed, as sequenced in a study of patients and donors after allogeneic stem cell transplantation. TCRdb used MiXCR to reprocess the RT-PCR reads, holding one entry per CDR3 protein. The table shows fewer than 250,000 distinct CDR3 sequences, with 13% to 15% occurring only once. Material for sequencing was blood, either unsorted or a sorted T cell fraction (not recorded which). These receptors all come from a human donor who was either an allogeneic HSCT recipient or a stem cell or donor lymphocyte infusion donor (not recorded which). It is not recorded whose cells these are; they may come from a transplant donor.

This clonotype was counted between two and nine times. The gene calls are TRBV20-1 and TRBJ2-1; D uncertain. The CDR3 runs to 13 residues. CDR1 is DFQATT, CDR2 SNEGSKA, per germline (reference sequence). Trimming left V 1 base short and J 4 bases short, with 8 bases between. The CDR3 reads CSARVMGYNEQFF. CDR3 coding DNA: TGCAGTGCTAGAGTTATGGGGTACAATGAGCAGTTCTTC.

J is TRBJ1-6 and V is TRBV5-1; TRBD1 aligns across 7 bases. After removal of 1 base from V and 5 bases from J, the junction contained 3 bases not matched to a gene. Looked up from germline, CDR1 is SGHRS and CDR2 is YFSETQ. The CDR3 totals 15 residues. CDR3 amino acids: CASSLWDRDNSPLHF. The CDR3 DNA reads TGCGCCAGCAGCTTGTGGGACAGAGATAATTCACCCCTCCACTTT.

This clonotype was counted at least ten times. The CDR3 DNA sequence: TGCAGCGCCCGAAACCGGGGGAAGAACACCGGGGAGCTGTTTTTT. Its protein is CSARNRGKNTGELFF. This chain links TRBV29-1 with TRBJ2-2; D is possibly TRBD2 (6 bases). Germline CDR1 is SQVTM and CDR2 is ANQGSEA. Trimming took off 7 bases at V and 1 base at J, with 16 bases between the two ends. The CDR3 length is 15 residues.

This clonotype occurred many times. The gene calls are TRBV3-1 and TRBJ1-2; 7 bases map to TRBD1. The CDR3 extends over 15 amino acids. J lost 5 bases, V lost 4 bases, and 10 bases had no gene match. Germline V gene data show CDR1 as LGHDT and CDR2 as YNNKEL (reference sequence). CDR3 sequence reads: CASSPLDRVGYGYTF. In nucleotides, the CDR3 is TGTGCCAGCAGCCCCCTTGACAGGGTTGGGTATGGCTACACCTTC.

This clonotype was seen at least ten times. The rearrangement links TRBV5-1 to TRBJ2-2; the match to TRBD2 covers 8 bases. The CDR3 has 15 amino acids. Germline CDR1 and CDR2: SGHRS and YFSETQ. V dropped 2 bases and J dropped 5; count of bases not matched to a gene: 5. In DNA, the CDR3 is TGCGCCAGCAGCTTCGGGACTAGAGGGACCGGGGAGCTGTTTTTT. The encoded protein is CASSFGTRGTGELFF.

At least ten counts were recorded for this clonotype. The chain recombines TRBV29-1 with TRBJ2-1, with 9 nucleotides matching TRBD1. The CDR3 loop spans 15 amino acids. The ends lost 5 bases at V and 7 bases at J; junction bases unmatched: 12. The V gene's germline CDR1 is SQVTM and CDR2 ANQGSEA. CDR3 sequence: CSVPTGTGSMNEQFF. The CDR3 region has the DNA TGCAGCGTTCCGACCGGGACAGGGTCTATGAATGAGCAGTTCTTC.

This clonotype has just a few counts. In DNA form, the CDR3 reads TGTGCCAGCAGCTTCGGACTAGCGGGAGACGAGCAGTACTTC. As protein: CASSFGLAGDEQYF. The chain recombines TRBV21-1 with TRBJ2-7; the D call of TRBD2 is as the table states it, not checked on the DNA. TRBV21-1 is an annotated pseudogene. The CDR3 consists of 14 residues.